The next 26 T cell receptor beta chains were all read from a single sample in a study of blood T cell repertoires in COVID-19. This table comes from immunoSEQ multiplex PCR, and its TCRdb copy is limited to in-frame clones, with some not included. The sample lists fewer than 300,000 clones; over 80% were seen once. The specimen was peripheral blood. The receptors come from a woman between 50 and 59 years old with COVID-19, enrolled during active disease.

The DNA for the CDR3 is TGTGCCAGCTCACGCGAACTAGCGGGAGGGAACAATGAGCAGTTCTTC. Translating gives CASSRELAGGNNEQFF. The chain has TRBV18 and TRBJ2-1; TRBD2 aligns across 13 bases. Germline assignment: CDR1 KGHSH and CDR2 LQKENI. The CDR3 covers 16 residues. V was pared by 4 bases and J by 5 bases, with 5 bases of the junction left unmatched.

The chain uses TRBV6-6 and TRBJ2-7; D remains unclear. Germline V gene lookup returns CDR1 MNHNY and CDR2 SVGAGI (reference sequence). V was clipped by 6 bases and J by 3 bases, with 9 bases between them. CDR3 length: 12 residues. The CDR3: CASSLSSYEQYF. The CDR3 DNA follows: TGTGCCAGCAGCCTCTCCAGCTACGAGCAGTACTTC.

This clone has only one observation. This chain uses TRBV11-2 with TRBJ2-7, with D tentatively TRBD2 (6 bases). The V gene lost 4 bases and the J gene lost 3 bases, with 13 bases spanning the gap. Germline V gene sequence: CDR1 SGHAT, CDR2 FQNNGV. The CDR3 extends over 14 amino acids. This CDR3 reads CASSYATGGYEQYF. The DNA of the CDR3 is TGTGCCAGCAGCTATGCGACCGGGGGCTACGAGCAGTACTTC.

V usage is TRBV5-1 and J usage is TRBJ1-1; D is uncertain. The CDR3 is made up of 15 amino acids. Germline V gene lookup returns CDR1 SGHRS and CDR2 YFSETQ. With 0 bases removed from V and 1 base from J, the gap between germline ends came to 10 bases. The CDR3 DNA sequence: TGCGCCAGCAGCTTGGTGTTTGGGAGGAACACTGAAGCTTTCTTT. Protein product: CASSLVFGRNTEAFF.

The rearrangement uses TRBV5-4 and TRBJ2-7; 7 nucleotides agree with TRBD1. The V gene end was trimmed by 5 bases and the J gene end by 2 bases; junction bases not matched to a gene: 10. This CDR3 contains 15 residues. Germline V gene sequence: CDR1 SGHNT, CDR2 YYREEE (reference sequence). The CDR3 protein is CASSSRTGFTYEQYF. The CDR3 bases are TGTGCCAGCAGTTCCCGGACAGGCTTTACCTACGAGCAGTACTTC.

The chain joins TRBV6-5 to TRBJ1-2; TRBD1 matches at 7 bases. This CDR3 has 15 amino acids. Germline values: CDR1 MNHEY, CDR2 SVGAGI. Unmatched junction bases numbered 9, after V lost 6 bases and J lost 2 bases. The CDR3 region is CASRGTGVRNYGYTF. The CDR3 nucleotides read TGTGCCAGCAGGGGAACAGGGGTACGAAACTATGGCTACACCTTC.

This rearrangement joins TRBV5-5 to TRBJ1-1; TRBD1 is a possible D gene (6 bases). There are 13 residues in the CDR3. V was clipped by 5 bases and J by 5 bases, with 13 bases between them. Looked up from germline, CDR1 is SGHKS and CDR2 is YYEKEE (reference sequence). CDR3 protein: CASRQGRTTEAFF. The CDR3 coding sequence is TGTGCCAGCAGGCAGGGGCGGACAACTGAAGCTTTCTTT.

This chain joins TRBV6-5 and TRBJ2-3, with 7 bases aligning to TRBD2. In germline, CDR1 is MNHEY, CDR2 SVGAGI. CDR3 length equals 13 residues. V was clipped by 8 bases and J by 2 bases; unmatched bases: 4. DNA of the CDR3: TGTGCCAGCTGGGGAGGGTTCACAGATACGCAGTATTTT. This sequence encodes CASWGGFTDTQYF.

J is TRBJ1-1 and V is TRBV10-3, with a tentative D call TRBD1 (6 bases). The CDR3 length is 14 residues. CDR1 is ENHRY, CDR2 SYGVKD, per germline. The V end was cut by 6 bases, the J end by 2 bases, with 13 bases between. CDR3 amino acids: CAIRPGQSNTEAFF. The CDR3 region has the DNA TGTGCCATCAGGCCAGGACAGAGTAACACTGAAGCTTTCTTT.

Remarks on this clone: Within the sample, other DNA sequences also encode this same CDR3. The CDR3, as DNA: TGTGCCAGCTCACCAAGACAGGGGTCCTACGAGCAGTACTTC. It codes for CASSPRQGSYEQYF. The chain joins TRBV18 to TRBJ2-7; TRBD1 matches at 8 bases. CDR3 length: 14 amino acids. Per germline, CDR1 KGHSH and CDR2 LQKENI. J gave up 1 base and V 2 bases, and 1 base lay outside the gene matches.

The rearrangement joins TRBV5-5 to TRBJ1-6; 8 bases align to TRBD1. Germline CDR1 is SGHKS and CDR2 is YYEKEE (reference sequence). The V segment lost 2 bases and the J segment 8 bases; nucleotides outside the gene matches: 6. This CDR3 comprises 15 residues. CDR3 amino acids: CASSFGQGEDSPLHF. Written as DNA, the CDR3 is TGTGCCAGCAGCTTTGGACAGGGTGAGGATTCACCCCTCCACTTT. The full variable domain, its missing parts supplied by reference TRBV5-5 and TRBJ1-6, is DAGVTQSPTHLIKTRGQQVTLRCSPISGHKSVSWYQQVLGQGPQFIFQYYEKEERGRGNFPDRFSARQFPNYSSELNVNALLLGDSALYLCASSFGQGEDSPLHFGNGTRLTVT.

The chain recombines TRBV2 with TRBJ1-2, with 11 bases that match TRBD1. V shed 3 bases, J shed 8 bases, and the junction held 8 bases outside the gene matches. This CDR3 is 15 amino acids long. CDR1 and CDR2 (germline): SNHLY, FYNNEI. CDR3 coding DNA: TGTGCCAGCAGTGATACCGGGACAGGGGGATGGGGCTACACCTTC. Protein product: CASSDTGTGGWGYTF.

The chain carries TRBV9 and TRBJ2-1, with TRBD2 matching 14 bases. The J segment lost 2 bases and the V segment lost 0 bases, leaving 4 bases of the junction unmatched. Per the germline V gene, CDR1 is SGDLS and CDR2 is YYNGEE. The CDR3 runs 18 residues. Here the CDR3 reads CASSVDRTSGGTYNEQFF. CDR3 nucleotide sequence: TGTGCCAGCAGCGTAGACCGGACTAGCGGGGGGACCTACAATGAGCAGTTCTTC.

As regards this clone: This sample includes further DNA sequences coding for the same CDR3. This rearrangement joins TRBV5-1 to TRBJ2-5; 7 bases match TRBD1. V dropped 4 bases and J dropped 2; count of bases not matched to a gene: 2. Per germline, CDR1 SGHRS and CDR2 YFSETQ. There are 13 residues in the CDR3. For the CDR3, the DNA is TGCGCCAGCAGCAGGGGACAGCAAGAGACCCAGTACTTC. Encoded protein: CASSRGQQETQYF.

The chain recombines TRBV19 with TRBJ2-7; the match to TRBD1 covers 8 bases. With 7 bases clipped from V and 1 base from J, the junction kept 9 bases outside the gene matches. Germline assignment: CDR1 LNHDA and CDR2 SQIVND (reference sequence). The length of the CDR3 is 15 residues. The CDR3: CASNYRQGPSYEQYF. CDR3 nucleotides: TGTGCCAGTAACTATAGACAGGGGCCTTCCTACGAGCAGTACTTC.

CDR3 amino acids: CASSKTGDGANVLTF. As DNA, the CDR3 is TGTGCCAGCAGCAAGACAGGGGATGGGGCCAACGTCCTGACTTTC. The chain links TRBV7-2 to TRBJ2-6; 8 bases are a match to TRBD1. CDR3 length: 15 amino acids. The trim removed 5 bases at V and 3 bases at J, leaving 3 bases unmatched. The V gene's germline CDR1 is SGHTA and CDR2 FQGNSA.

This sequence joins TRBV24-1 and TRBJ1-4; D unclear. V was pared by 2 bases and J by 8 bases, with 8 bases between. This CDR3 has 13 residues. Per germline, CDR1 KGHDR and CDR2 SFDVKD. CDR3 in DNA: TGTGCCACCAGTGATTGGGTCGGGGAAAAACTGTTTTTT. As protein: CATSDWVGEKLFF.

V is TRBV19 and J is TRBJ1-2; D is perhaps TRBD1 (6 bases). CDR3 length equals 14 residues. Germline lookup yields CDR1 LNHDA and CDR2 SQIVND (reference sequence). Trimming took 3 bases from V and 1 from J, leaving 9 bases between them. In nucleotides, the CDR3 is TGTGCCAGTAGTATGGACAGCGATAACTATGGCTACACCTTC. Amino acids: CASSMDSDNYGYTF.

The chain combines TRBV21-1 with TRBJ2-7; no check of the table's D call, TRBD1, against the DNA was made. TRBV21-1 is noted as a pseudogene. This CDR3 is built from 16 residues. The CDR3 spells CASEPMVGTPNYEQYF. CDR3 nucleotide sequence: TGTGCCAGCGAACCGATGGTTGGGACACCAAACTACGAGCAGTACTTC.

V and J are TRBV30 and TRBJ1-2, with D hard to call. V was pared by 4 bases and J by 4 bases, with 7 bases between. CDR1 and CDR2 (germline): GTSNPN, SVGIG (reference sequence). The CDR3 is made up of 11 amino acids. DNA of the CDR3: TGTGCCTGGACCGGGAGCTATGGCTACACCTTC. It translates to CAWTGSYGYTF.

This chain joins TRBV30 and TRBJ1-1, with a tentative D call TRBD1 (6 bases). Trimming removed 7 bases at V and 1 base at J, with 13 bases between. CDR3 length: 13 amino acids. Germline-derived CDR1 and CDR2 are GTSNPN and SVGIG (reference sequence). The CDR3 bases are TGTGCCTTACAGGGTATTGGGAACACTGAAGCTTTCTTT. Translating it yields CALQGIGNTEAFF.

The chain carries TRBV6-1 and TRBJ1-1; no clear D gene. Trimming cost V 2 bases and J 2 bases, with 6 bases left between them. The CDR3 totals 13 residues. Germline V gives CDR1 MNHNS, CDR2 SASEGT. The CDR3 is CASSEFGNTEAFF. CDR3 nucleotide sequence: TGTGCCAGCAGTGAATTCGGTAACACTGAAGCTTTCTTT.

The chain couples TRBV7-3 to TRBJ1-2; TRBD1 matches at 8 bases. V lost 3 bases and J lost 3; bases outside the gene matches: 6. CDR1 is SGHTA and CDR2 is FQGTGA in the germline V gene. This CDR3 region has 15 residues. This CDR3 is CASSLTGAPDYGYTF. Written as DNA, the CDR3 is TGTGCCAGCAGCTTGACAGGGGCGCCGGACTATGGCTACACCTTC.

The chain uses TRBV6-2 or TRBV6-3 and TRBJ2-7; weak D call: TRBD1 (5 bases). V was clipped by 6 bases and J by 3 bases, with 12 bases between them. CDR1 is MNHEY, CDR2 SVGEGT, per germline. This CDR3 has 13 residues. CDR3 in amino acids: CASSLDTVYEQYF. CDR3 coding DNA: TGTGCCAGCAGCCTGGACACGGTCTACGAGCAGTACTTC.

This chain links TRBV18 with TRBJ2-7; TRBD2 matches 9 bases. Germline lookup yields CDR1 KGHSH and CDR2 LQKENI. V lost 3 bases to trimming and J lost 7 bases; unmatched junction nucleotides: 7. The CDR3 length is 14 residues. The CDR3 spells CASSPGTSFGEQYF. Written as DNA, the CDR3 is TGTGCCAGCTCACCCGGGACTAGCTTCGGTGAGCAGTACTTC.

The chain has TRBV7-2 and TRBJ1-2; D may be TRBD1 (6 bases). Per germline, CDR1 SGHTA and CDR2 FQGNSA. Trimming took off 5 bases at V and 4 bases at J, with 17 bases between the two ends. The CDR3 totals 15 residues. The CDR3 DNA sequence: TGTGCCAGCAGCGACGGCACAGGGTTTGGCTATGGCTACACCTTC. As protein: CASSDGTGFGYGYTF.